These T cell receptor beta chains were read from a single sample in a study of regulatory T cells in long-lasting Graves disease. In TCRdb, the multiplex PCR reads were re-called with MiXCR into one record per CDR3 protein. Among 450,000 to 500,000 distinct CDR3 sequences listed, under 20% were seen once. The sample was also linked to a second study, of T cells in Graves' hyperthyroidism and ophthalmopathy.

The source was peripheral blood mononuclear cells (PBMCs), collected at new diagnosis, from a patient treated with antithyroid drugs. The origin of the receptors is a man in his forties or fifties with Graves disease. Each CDR3 is given without its conserved first and last residue. The size field is filled for only some rows; it gives once, few, many or a size class.

>TRBJ1-1|NA|TRBV28
ASSLLRDAEAF
>TRBJ2-7|NA|TRBV18
ASTAREWYEQY
>TRBJ1-3|few|TRBV6-1
ASSGTGHSGNTIY
>TRBJ2-1|few|TRBV3-1
ASSLLTDSSYNEQF
>TRBJ1-1|many|TRBV20-1
SAQAGTINTEAF
>TRBJ2-7|few|TRBV7-9
ASSLSGTGLHEQY
>TRBJ2-2|many|TRBV18
ASSPQGANGELF
>TRBJ1-4|few|TRBV28
ASSVDRLRV
>TRBJ2-3|many|TRBV7-2
ASSQLAGTTDTQY
>TRBJ1-2|NA|TRBV20-1
SARTGTTGYT
>TRBJ2-2|few|TRBV11-3
ASSQTSAGELF